This TCR beta chain is from a study of control samples from healthy donors and cancer patients. Here immunoSEQ multiplex PCR was the method, and the copy in TCRdb shows in-frame clones only, minus some. Among roughly 370,000 clones listed, approximately 92% were seen once. Germline CDR1 and CDR2: LGHNA and YNFKEQ. V lost 0 bases, J lost 6 bases, and 7 bases stayed unmatched. There are 16 residues in the CDR3. This TCR came from a man in his forties with head and neck cancer. The sequencing input was PBMCs. The V and J genes are TRBV4-2 and TRBJ2-2, with 7 bases matching TRBD2. CDR3 amino acids: CASSQDVGGGAGELFF. In DNA form, the CDR3 reads TGTGCCAGCAGCCAAGATGTGGGGGGAGGGGCCGGGGAGCTGTTTTTT.